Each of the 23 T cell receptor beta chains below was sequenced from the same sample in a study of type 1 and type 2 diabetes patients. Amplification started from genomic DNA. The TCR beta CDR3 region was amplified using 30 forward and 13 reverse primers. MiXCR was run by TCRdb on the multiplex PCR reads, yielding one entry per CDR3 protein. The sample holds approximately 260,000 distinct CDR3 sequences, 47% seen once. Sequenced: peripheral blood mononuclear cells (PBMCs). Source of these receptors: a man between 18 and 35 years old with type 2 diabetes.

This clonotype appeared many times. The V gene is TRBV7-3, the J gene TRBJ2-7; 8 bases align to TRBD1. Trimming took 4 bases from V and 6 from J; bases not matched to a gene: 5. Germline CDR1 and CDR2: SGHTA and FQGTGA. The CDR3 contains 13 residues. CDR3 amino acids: CASSSTGGGEQYF. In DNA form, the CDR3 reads TGTGCCAGCAGCTCTACAGGGGGAGGCGAGCAGTACTTC.

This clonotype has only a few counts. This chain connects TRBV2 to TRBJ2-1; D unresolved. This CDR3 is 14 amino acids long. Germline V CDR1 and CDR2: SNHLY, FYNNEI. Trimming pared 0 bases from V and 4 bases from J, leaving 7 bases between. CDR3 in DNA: TGTGCCAGCAGTGAAGCAAACTTTTACAATGAGCAGTTCTTC. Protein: CASSEANFYNEQFF.

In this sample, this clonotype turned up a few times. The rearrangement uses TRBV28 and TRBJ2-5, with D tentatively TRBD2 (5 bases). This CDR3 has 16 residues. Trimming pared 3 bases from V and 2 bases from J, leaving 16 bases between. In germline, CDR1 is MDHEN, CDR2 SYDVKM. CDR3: CASSFPATRVQETQYF. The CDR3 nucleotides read TGTGCCAGCAGTTTTCCCGCGACGCGGGTTCAAGAGACCCAGTACTTC.

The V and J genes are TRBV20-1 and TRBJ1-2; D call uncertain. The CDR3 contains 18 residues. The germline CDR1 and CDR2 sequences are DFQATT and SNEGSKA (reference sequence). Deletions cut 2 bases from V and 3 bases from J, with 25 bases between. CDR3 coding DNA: TGCAGTGCTAGAAGTAAAGGTGGGTTGGCAGTCCTCGACTATGGCTACACCTTC. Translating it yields CSARSKGGLAVLDYGYTF.

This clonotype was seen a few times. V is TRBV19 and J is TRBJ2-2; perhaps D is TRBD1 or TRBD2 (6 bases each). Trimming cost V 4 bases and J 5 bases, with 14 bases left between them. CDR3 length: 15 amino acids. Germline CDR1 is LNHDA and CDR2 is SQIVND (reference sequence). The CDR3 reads CASSTRSGATGELFF. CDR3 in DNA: TGTGCCAGTAGTACCCGTTCGGGGGCGACCGGGGAGCTGTTTTTT.

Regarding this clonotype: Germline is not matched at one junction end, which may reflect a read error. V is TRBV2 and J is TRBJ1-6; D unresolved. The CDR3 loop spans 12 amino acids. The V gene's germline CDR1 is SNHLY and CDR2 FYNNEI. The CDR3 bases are TGTGCCATCAGTGTCGCGGATTCACCCCTCCACTTT. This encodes CAISVADSPLHF.

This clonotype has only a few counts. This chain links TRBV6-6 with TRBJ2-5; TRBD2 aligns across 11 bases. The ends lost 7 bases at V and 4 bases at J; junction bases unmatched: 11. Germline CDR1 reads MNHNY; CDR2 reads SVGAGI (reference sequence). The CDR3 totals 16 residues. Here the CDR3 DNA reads TGTGCCAGCAAAACTAGCGGGGGAACAAAAGGAGAGACCCAGTACTTC. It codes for CASKTSGGTKGETQYF.

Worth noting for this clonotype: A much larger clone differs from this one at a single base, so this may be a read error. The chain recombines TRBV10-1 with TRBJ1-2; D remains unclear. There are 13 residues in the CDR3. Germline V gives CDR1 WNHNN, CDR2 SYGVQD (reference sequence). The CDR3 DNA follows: TGCGTCAGCAGCCCTGGAGGACTCTATGGCTACACCTTC. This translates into CVSSPGGLYGYTF.

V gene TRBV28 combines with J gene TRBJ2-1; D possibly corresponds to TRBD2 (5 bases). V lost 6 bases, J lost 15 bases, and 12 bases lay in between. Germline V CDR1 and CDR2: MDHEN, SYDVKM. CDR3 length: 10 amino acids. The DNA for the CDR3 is TGTGCCAGCAGCCGCCCCCTAGCGTTCTTC. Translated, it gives CASSRPLAFF.

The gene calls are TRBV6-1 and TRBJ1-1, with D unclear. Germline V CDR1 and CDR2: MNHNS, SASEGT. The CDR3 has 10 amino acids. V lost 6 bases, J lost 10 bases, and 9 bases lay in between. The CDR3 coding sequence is TGTGCCAGCAGCGACACTACAGCTTTCTTT. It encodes CASSDTTAFF.

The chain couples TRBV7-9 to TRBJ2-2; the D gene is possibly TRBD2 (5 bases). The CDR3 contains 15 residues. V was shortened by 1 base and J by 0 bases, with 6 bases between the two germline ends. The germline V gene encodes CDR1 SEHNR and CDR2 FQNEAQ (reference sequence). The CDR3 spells CASSLVGANTGELFF. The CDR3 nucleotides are TGTGCCAGCAGCTTAGTGGGAGCGAACACCGGGGAGCTGTTTTTT.

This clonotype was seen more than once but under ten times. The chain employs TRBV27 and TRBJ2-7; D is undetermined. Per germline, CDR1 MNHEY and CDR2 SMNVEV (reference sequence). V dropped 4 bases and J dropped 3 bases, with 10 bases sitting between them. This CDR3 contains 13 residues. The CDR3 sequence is CASSYGIYYEQYF. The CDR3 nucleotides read TGTGCCAGCAGTTACGGTATCTACTACGAGCAGTACTTC.

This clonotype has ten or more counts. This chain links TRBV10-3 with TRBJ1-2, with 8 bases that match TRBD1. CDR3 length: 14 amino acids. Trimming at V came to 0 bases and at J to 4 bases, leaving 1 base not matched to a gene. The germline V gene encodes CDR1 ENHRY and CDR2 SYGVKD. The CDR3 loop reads CAISESTGGYGYTF. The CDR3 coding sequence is TGTGCCATCAGTGAGTCAACAGGGGGCTATGGCTACACCTTC.

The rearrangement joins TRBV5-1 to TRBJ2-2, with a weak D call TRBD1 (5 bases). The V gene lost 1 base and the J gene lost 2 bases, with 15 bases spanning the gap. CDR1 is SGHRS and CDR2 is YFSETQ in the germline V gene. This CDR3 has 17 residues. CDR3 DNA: TGCGCCAGCAGCTTGATTTTCCGACAGCCCAACACCGGGGAGCTGTTTTTT. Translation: CASSLIFRQPNTGELFF.

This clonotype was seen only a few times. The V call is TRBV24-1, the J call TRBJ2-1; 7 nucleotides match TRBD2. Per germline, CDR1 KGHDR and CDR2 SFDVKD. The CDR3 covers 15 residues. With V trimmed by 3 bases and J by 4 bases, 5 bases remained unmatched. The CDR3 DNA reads TGTGCCACCAGTGATCCTACTAGCGCATACAATGAGCAGTTCTTC. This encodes CATSDPTSAYNEQFF.

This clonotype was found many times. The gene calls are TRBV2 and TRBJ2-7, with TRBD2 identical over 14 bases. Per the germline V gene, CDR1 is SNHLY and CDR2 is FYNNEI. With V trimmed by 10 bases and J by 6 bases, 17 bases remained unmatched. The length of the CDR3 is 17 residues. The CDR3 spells CATSPPGLAGDGTEQYF. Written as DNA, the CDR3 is TGTGCCACATCCCCGCCGGGACTAGCGGGAGACGGTACCGAGCAGTACTTC. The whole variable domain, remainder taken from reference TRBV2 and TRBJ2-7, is EPEVTQTPSHQVTQMGQEVILRCVPISNHLYFYWYRQILGQKVEFLVSFYNNEISEKSEIFDDQFSVERPDGSNFTLKIRSTKLEDSAMYFCATSPPGLAGDGTEQYFGPGTRLTVT.

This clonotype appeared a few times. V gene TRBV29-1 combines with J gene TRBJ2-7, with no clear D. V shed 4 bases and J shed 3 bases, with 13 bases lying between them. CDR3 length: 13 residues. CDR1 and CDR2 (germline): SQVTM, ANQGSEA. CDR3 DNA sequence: TGCAGCGTTGCTGCCGACCTCAGCTACGAGCAGTACTTC. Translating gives CSVAADLSYEQYF.

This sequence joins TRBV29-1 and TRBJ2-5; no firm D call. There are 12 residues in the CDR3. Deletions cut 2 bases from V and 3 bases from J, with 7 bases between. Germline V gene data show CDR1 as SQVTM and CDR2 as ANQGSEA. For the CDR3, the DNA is TGCAGCGTTGAATGGCTAGAAGAGACCCAGTACTTC. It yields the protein CSVEWLEETQYF.

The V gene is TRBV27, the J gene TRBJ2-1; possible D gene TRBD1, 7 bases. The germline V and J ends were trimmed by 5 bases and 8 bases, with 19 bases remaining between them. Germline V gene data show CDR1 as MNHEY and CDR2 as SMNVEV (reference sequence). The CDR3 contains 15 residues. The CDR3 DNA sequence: TGTGCCAGCAGTAACGAAGCCAGGGGGGCGGATGAGCAGTTCTTC. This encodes CASSNEARGADEQFF.

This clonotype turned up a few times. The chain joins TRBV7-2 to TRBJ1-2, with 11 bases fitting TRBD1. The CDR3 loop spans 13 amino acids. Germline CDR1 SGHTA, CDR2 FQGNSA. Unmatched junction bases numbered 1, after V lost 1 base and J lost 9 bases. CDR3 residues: CASSLGTGGRYTF. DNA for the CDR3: TGTGCCAGCAGCTTAGGGACAGGGGGCCGCTACACCTTC.

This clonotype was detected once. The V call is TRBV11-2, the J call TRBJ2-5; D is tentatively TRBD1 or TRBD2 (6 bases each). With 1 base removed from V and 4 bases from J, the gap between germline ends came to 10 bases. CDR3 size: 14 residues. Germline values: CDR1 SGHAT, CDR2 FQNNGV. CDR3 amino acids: CASSLVGGRETQYF. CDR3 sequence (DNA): TGTGCCAGCAGCTTAGTAGGGGGGCGAGAGACCCAGTACTTC.

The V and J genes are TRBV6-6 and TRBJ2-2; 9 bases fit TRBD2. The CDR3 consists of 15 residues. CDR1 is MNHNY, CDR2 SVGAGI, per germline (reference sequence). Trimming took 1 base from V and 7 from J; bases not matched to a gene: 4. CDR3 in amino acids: CASSYLRGGFGELFF. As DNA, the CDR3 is TGTGCCAGCAGTTACTTGCGGGGGGGATTCGGGGAGCTGTTTTTT.

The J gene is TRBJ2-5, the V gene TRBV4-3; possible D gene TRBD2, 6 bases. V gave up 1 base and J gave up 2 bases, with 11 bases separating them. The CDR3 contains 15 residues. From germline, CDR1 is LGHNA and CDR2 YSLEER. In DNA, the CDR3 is TGCGCCAGCAGCCAAGGATGGGGGGAGCAAGAGACCCAGTACTTC. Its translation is CASSQGWGEQETQYF.